These 26 T cell receptor beta chains share one sample of origin, sequenced in a study of T cells after yellow fever vaccination. Each CDR3 protein gets one entry after TCRdb re-called the 5' RACE reads with MiXCR. In the table there are about 30,000 distinct CDR3 sequences, under 4.5% of which are singletons. Here the sequenced sample was CD8+ T cells sorted from PBMCs, taken 5 days after the yellow fever booster vaccination. The receptors come from a man aged 25 to 40 who received the YFV17D yellow fever vaccine.

This clonotype was detected ten times or more. The chain carries TRBV20-1 and TRBJ2-7; TRBD1 might be the D (7 bases). The V and J ends lost 5 bases and 6 bases respectively, with 26 bases between them. Germline loops: CDR1 DFQATT, CDR2 SNEGSKA (reference sequence). The CDR3 spans 16 residues. The CDR3 spells CSAQRFGARGVPEQYF. Here the CDR3 DNA reads TGCAGTGCTCAAAGGTTTGGGGCCAGGGGGGTTCCCGAGCAGTACTTC.

This clonotype was picked up many times. The chain couples TRBV10-2 to TRBJ2-7, with 13 bases matching TRBD2. Germline lookup yields CDR1 WSHSY and CDR2 SAAADI. The junction had 9 bases not matched to a gene; V was cut back by 7 bases and J by 3 bases. The CDR3 length is 16 residues. Written as DNA, the CDR3 is TGCGCCAGCACCAGGACTAGCGGGAGTTACGACTACGAGCAGTACTTC. It translates to CASTRTSGSYDYEQYF.

This clonotype was observed at least ten times. This chain joins TRBV24-1 and TRBJ2-1, with TRBD2 matching 11 bases. V shed 4 bases, J shed 2 bases, and the junction held 6 bases outside the gene matches. The germline V gene has CDR1 KGHDR and CDR2 SFDVKD. This CDR3 spans 17 amino acids. This CDR3 is CATSESVAGGPYNEQFF. CDR3 sequence (DNA): TGTGCCACCAGTGAATCCGTAGCGGGAGGGCCCTACAATGAGCAGTTCTTC.

This clonotype appeared many times. J is TRBJ2-7 and V is TRBV28; 8 bases map to TRBD2. V gave up 3 bases and J gave up 3 bases; unmatched junction bases: 4. CDR1 and CDR2 from the germline V gene are MDHEN and SYDVKM. The CDR3 has 14 residues. CDR3 in DNA: TGTGCCAGCAGTTTTTTTAGCGGGGACTACGAGCAGTACTTC. Translated: CASSFFSGDYEQYF. The full variable domain, rest sourced from reference TRBV28 and TRBJ2-7, is DVKVTQSSRYLVKRTGEKVFLECVQDMDHENMFWYRQDPGLGLRLIYFSYDVKMKEKGDIPEGYSVSREKKERFSLILESASTNQTSMYLCASSFFSGDYEQYFGPGTRLTVT.

The V gene is TRBV25-1, the J gene TRBJ2-1, with 9 bases aligning to TRBD1. This CDR3 region has 18 residues. The germline V gene has CDR1 MGHDK and CDR2 SYGVNS. After removal of 6 bases from V and 4 bases from J, the junction contained 16 bases not matched to a gene. The CDR3 loop is CASSPGLPGQGSYNEQFF. In DNA form, the CDR3 reads TGTGCCAGCAGCCCCGGGCTTCCGGGACAGGGAAGTTACAATGAGCAGTTCTTC.

At least ten counts were recorded for this clonotype. The rearrangement uses TRBV5-5 and TRBJ2-7, with a tentative D call TRBD1 (6 bases). This CDR3 has 17 residues. With 0 bases removed from V and 7 bases from J, the gap between germline ends came to 23 bases. Looked up from germline, CDR1 is SGHKS and CDR2 is YYEKEE (reference sequence). The CDR3 sequence: CASSLAGWGPSSSEQYF. Here the CDR3 DNA reads TGTGCCAGCAGCTTGGCCGGTTGGGGGCCCAGTTCGTCTGAGCAGTACTTC.

This clonotype was observed many times. V and J are TRBV7-3 and TRBJ2-1; D is perhaps TRBD1 or TRBD2 (5 bases each). Trimming cost V 5 bases and J 7 bases, with 12 bases left between them. From germline, CDR1 is SGHTA and CDR2 FQGTGA. The CDR3 is 13 residues long. The CDR3 spells CASSPSWGNEQFF. As DNA, the CDR3 is TGTGCCAGCAGCCCGTCCTGGGGGAATGAGCAGTTCTTC. The variable domain in full, completed from reference TRBV7-3 and TRBJ2-1, reads GAGVSQTPSNKVTEKGKYVELRCDPISGHTALYWYRQSLGQGPEFLIYFQGTGAADDSGLPNDRFFAVRPEGSVSTLKIQRTERGDSAVYLCASSPSWGNEQFFGPGTRLTVL.

This clonotype was picked up many times. The chain joins TRBV3-1 to TRBJ2-2; 16 bases map to TRBD2. Germline V gives CDR1 LGHDT, CDR2 YNNKEL (reference sequence). The CDR3 covers 16 residues. The junction had 1 base not matched to a gene; V was cut back by 4 bases and J by 5 bases. CDR3: CASSPGLAGGTGELFF. The CDR3 bases are TGTGCCAGCAGCCCGGGACTAGCGGGAGGGACCGGGGAGCTGTTTTTT.

This clonotype was picked up many times. This rearrangement joins TRBV2 to TRBJ2-7, with D possibly being TRBD1 (6 bases). The CDR3 has 16 residues. The germline gives CDR1 SNHLY, CDR2 FYNNEI. The CDR3, as DNA: TGTGTCGGTCGACGCGAGAGGGACACCATTTTCTACGAGCAGTACTTC. Residues: CVGRRERDTIFYEQYF.

The V call is TRBV19, the J call TRBJ2-2; 8 bases match TRBD1. The CDR3 extends over 15 amino acids. Germline V lookup: CDR1 LNHDA, CDR2 SQIVND (reference sequence). J lost 0 bases, V lost 10 bases, and 7 bases had no gene match. In DNA, the CDR3 is TGTGCCATTGGACCGGGACAGGCGAACACCGGGGAGCTGTTTTTT. Amino acids: CAIGPGQANTGELFF.

This clonotype was observed many times. The chain links TRBV6-5 to TRBJ2-3, with D tentatively TRBD1 (5 bases). This CDR3 region has 15 residues. Germline values: CDR1 MNHEY, CDR2 SVGAGI. Deletions cut 0 bases from V and 6 bases from J, with 13 bases between. CDR3: CASSYSNPGRDTQYF. Here the CDR3 DNA reads TGTGCCAGCAGTTACTCGAATCCAGGGCGGGATACGCAGTATTTT.

This clonotype was detected many times. The rearrangement uses TRBV7-9 and TRBJ2-7; 14 nucleotides align to TRBD2. The germline V gene has CDR1 SEHNR and CDR2 FQNEAQ (reference sequence). The CDR3 sequence is 17 residues long. V lost 5 bases and J lost 4; bases outside the gene matches: 10. CDR3 DNA: TGTGCCAGCAGCGCGGGACTAGCGGGAGAGGATGGGTACGAGCAGTACTTC. Amino acid sequence: CASSAGLAGEDGYEQYF.

This clonotype was counted many times. The rearrangement uses TRBV7-9 and TRBJ1-2, with a tentative D call TRBD1 (5 bases). This CDR3 is built from 13 residues. The V and J ends lost 1 base and 2 bases respectively, with 5 bases between them. Germline V lookup: CDR1 SEHNR, CDR2 FQNEAQ (reference sequence). The DNA for the CDR3 is TGTGCCAGCAGCTTAGGACAGAACTATGGCTACACCTTC. As protein: CASSLGQNYGYTF.

This clonotype came up many times. This chain uses TRBV16 with TRBJ2-7, with D maybe TRBD1 (6 bases). V shed 8 bases and J shed 6 bases, with 14 bases lying between them. This CDR3 spans 12 amino acids. Per the germline V gene, CDR1 is KGHSY and CDR2 is FQNENV. For the CDR3, the DNA is TGTGCCAGCGGATTACAGGGTGGCGAGCAGTACTTC. Its protein product is CASGLQGGEQYF.

The sample holds many counts of this clonotype. The rearrangement joins TRBV19 to TRBJ1-5; D unresolved. V was shortened by 5 bases and J by 2 bases, with 7 bases between the two germline ends. Germline CDR1 and CDR2: LNHDA and SQIVND (reference sequence). The CDR3 runs 13 residues. The CDR3 here is CASSLRGNQPQHF. For the CDR3, the DNA is TGTGCCAGTAGTTTACGAGGCAATCAGCCCCAGCATTTT.

This clonotype turned up a few times. The chain employs TRBV11-2 and TRBJ2-7, with 8 bases aligning to TRBD1. Germline V gives CDR1 SGHAT, CDR2 FQNNGV. The CDR3 loop spans 16 amino acids. The V and J ends lost 1 base and 2 bases, in that order; junction bases with no gene match: 7. CDR3 sequence reads: CASSLGPQGATYEQYF. CDR3 bases: TGTGCCAGCAGCTTAGGTCCGCAGGGGGCGACCTACGAGCAGTACTTC. Full variable domain (remainder filled in from reference TRBV11-2 and TRBJ2-7): EAGVAQSPRYKIIEKRQSVAFWCNPISGHATLYWYQQILGQGPKLLIQFQNNGVVDDSQLPKDRFSAERLKGVDSTLKIQPAKLEDSAVYLCASSLGPQGATYEQYFGPGTRLTVT.

This clonotype was found many times. J is TRBJ2-5 and V is TRBV4-3; D remains ambiguous. CDR3 length: 12 residues. Trimming cost V 0 bases and J 5 bases, with 4 bases left between them. CDR1 is LGHNA, CDR2 YSLEER, per germline. The CDR3 nucleotides are TGCGCCAGCAGCCAAGATCACGAGACCCAGTACTTC. This encodes CASSQDHETQYF.

This clonotype has a count of ten or more. This rearrangement joins TRBV12-3 or TRBV12-4 to TRBJ2-1; D uncertain. This CDR3 is built from 13 residues. V lost 8 bases and J 2 bases, leaving 10 bases between the germline ends. DNA of the CDR3: TGTGCCAGCTCTATAAACCCCTACAATGAGCAGTTCTTC. Amino acids: CASSINPYNEQFF.

Ten or more counts support this clonotype. The chain carries TRBV5-4 and TRBJ2-1, with D perhaps being TRBD1 or TRBD2 (5 bases each). Trimming removed 5 bases from V and 3 bases from J, with 15 bases in between. Germline V gives CDR1 SGHNT, CDR2 YYREEE (reference sequence). The CDR3 is 15 amino acids. The CDR3 sequence is CASRVGEIGYNEQFF. In DNA form, the CDR3 reads TGTGCCAGCAGGGTGGGGGAAATAGGCTACAATGAGCAGTTCTTC.

This clonotype was seen at least ten times. This chain connects TRBV6-5 to TRBJ2-1; tentative D call: TRBD1 (6 bases). Germline CDR1 reads MNHEY; CDR2 reads SVGAGI. Trimming took 2 bases from V and 8 from J, leaving 13 bases between them. The CDR3 extends over 14 amino acids. The CDR3 protein is CASSYGRGRDEQFF. The CDR3 region has the DNA TGTGCCAGCAGTTACGGCAGGGGAAGGGATGAGCAGTTCTTC.

The sample holds many counts of this clonotype. The rearrangement links TRBV10-3 to TRBJ2-5, with 8 bases matching TRBD2. The germline V gene has CDR1 ENHRY and CDR2 SYGVKD. The length of the CDR3 is 15 residues. V was pared by 3 bases and J by 2 bases, with 5 bases of the junction left unmatched. In DNA form, the CDR3 reads TGTGCCATCAGTGATCCGGGACTAGGGCAAGAGACCCAGTACTTC. It yields the protein CAISDPGLGQETQYF.

This clonotype has a count of ten or more. V is TRBV28 and J is TRBJ1-1; a possible D gene is TRBD1 (5 bases). The CDR3 length is 15 residues. Trimming took off 5 bases at V and 6 bases at J, with 19 bases between the two ends. CDR1 is MDHEN, CDR2 SYDVKM, per germline. Written as DNA, the CDR3 is TGTGCCAGCAGTCCTGGGGCCCGGGGGAGCGCTGAAGCTTTCTTT. Translation gives CASSPGARGSAEAFF.

This clonotype was recorded at least ten times. The chain uses TRBV14 and TRBJ2-7, with 7 nucleotides matching TRBD2. V shed 4 bases and J 6 bases; nucleotides not matched to a gene: 12. The CDR3 is 15 residues long. CDR1 SGHDN and CDR2 FVKESK come from the germline V gene. The CDR3 region is CASSPPGGTGGEQYF. For the CDR3, the DNA is TGTGCCAGCAGCCCTCCTGGGGGGACGGGAGGCGAGCAGTACTTC.

This clonotype was counted many times. This chain uses TRBV9 with TRBJ2-7, with D possibly TRBD1 on 6 matching bases. The ends were cut back, 0 bases at V and 7 bases at J, with 14 bases in the middle. The germline V gene encodes CDR1 SGDLS and CDR2 YYNGEE. The CDR3 runs 14 residues. CDR3: CASSVGTGLTEQYF. CDR3 nucleotides: TGTGCCAGCAGCGTAGGAACAGGGTTGACGGAGCAGTACTTC. Based on the CDR3 plus reference TRBV9 and TRBJ2-7, the full variable domain is DSGVTQTPKHLITATGQRVTLRCSPRSGDLSVYWYQQSLDQGLQFLIQYYNGEERAKGNILERFSAQQFPDLHSELNLSSLELGDSALYFCASSVGTGLTEQYFGPGTRLTVT.

This clonotype was picked up many times. The chain is built from TRBV11-2 and TRBJ2-1; 10 positions agree with TRBD2. This CDR3 is 17 amino acids long. The V gene's germline CDR1 is SGHAT and CDR2 FQNNGV. The V segment lost 6 bases and the J segment 8 bases; nucleotides outside the gene matches: 16. CDR3: CASRRGGASGSSDEQFF. CDR3 sequence (DNA): TGTGCCAGCAGACGGGGTGGGGCTAGCGGGAGTTCGGATGAGCAGTTCTTC. The full variable domain, completed using reference TRBV11-2 and TRBJ2-1, is EAGVAQSPRYKIIEKRQSVAFWCNPISGHATLYWYQQILGQGPKLLIQFQNNGVVDDSQLPKDRFSAERLKGVDSTLKIQPAKLEDSAVYLCASRRGGASGSSDEQFFGPGTRLTVL.

As regards this clonotype: A read error may be the cause here, since a much bigger clone is one base away. CDR3 protein: CASSFGHFGQPQHF. CDR3 DNA sequence: TGTGCCAGCAGTTTTGGTCATTTCGGTCAGCCCCAGCATTTT. The J gene is TRBJ1-5, the V gene TRBV27; no clear D gene. CDR3 length: 14 amino acids. The V end lost 3 bases, the J end lost 6 bases, and 12 bases lay between the germline ends. Germline V gene sequence: CDR1 MNHEY, CDR2 SMNVEV (reference sequence).